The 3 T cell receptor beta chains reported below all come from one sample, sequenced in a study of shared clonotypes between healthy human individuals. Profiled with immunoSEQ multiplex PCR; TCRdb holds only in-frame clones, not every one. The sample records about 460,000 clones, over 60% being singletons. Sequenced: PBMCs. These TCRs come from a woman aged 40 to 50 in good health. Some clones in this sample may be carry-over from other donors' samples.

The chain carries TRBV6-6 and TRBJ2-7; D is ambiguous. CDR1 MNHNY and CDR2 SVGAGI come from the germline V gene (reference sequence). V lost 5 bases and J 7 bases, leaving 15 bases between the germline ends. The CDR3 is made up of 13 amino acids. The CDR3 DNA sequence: TGTGCCAGCAGTACACAGAAAGGCGGTGAGCAGTACTTC. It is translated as CASSTQKGGEQYF.

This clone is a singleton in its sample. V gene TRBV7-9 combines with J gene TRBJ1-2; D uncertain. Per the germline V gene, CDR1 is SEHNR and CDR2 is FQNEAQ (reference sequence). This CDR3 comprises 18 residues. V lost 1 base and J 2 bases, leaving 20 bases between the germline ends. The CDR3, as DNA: TGTGCCAGCAGCTTAGTGTTGGGGTCAGCATACACAAACTATGGCTACACCTTC. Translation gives CASSLVLGSAYTNYGYTF.

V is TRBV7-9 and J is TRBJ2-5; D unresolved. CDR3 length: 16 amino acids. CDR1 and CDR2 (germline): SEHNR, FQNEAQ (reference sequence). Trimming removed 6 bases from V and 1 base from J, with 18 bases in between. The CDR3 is CASSLIRSRSQETQYF. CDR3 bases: TGTGCCAGCAGTCTCATCAGGAGTAGGAGCCAAGAGACCCAGTACTTC. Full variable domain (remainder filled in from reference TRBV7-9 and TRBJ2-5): DTGVSQNPRHKITKRGQNVTFRCDPISEHNRLYWYRQTLGQGPEFLTYFQNEAQLEKSRLLSDRFSAERPKGSFSTLEIQRTEQGDSAMYLCASSLIRSRSQETQYFGPGTRLLVL.